Shown below are 22 T cell receptor beta chains from a single sample sequenced in a study of CXCR3-negative and CXCR3-positive naive CD8 T cells. With UMI labels, 5' RACE was used to prepare the TRB cDNA libraries. Reanalyzing the 5' RACE reads, TCRdb keeps one entry per CDR3 protein, without DNA. Reported are around 41,000 distinct CDR3 sequences; the ten largest clones contain about 10%. Sequenced material: memory CD8+ T cells from blood. Receptors originate from a human donor in good health. Some clones in this sample may be carry-over from other donors' samples.

The chain combines TRBV12-3 or TRBV12-4 with TRBJ1-5. The CDR3 has 14 amino acids. Here the CDR3 reads CASSSTHSNQPQHF.

V usage is TRBV9 and J usage is TRBJ2-7; TCRdb indicates TRBD1, and absent DNA this call remains unverified. Germline V lookup: CDR1 SGDLS, CDR2 YYNGEE. The CDR3 totals 15 residues. The CDR3 protein is CASSVAWGASYEQYF.

The chain links TRBV20-1 to TRBJ2-7; TCRdb lists TRBD1, though no DNA is available to test this call. This CDR3 has 15 residues. Germline V lookup: CDR1 DFQATT, CDR2 SNEGSKA (reference sequence). The CDR3 sequence: CSASPWGGLLYEQYF.

Its frequency marks this clonotype as medium-sized. The chain employs TRBV9 and TRBJ2-1; there is no DNA to check the TCRdb D call of TRBD2. CDR1 and CDR2 (germline): SGDLS, YYNGEE. The CDR3 extends over 17 amino acids. The CDR3 here is CASSQAVVAGGRNEQFF.

CDR3 in amino acids: CASSQDREFSYEQYF. The J gene is TRBJ2-7, the V gene TRBV4-3; TCRdb gives TRBD1 as the D gene, but with no DNA this cannot be confirmed. Germline V gene data show CDR1 as LGHNA and CDR2 as YSLEER. The CDR3 contains 15 residues.

CDR3 region: CASLAQGIQYF. The chain carries TRBV27 and TRBJ2-4; the TRBD1 assignment by TCRdb is unverifiable without DNA. The germline CDR1 and CDR2 sequences are MNHEY and SMNVEV (reference sequence). The CDR3 loop spans 11 amino acids.

The chain carries TRBV6-5 and TRBJ1-6; TCRdb indicates TRBD1, and absent DNA this call remains unverified. The CDR3 runs to 16 residues. The V gene's germline CDR1 is MNHEY and CDR2 SVGAGI. The CDR3 is CASSYSTGTKNSPLHF.

The chain couples TRBV29-1 to TRBJ2-1; TCRdb's assignment of TRBD2 cannot be checked, as there is no DNA. The CDR3 length is 17 residues. CDR1 SQVTM and CDR2 ANQGSEA come from the germline V gene. CDR3 loop: CSVEGSDTSGGGSEQFF.

The CDR3 region is CASGPDTPRSGANYGYTF. The chain has TRBV12-5 and TRBJ1-2. The germline CDR1 and CDR2 sequences are LGHNT and FRNRAP. The CDR3 spans 18 residues. Full variable domain (rest looked up from reference TRBV12-5 and TRBJ1-2): DARVTQTPRHKVTEMGQEVTMRCQPILGHNTVFWYRQTMMQGLELLAYFRNRAPLDDSGMPKDRFSAEMPDATLATLKIQPSEPRDSAVYFCASGPDTPRSGANYGYTFGSGTRLTVV.

The chain carries TRBV9 and TRBJ2-1. Germline CDR1 SGDLS, CDR2 YYNGEE. This CDR3 spans 13 amino acids. Here the CDR3 reads CASSVETWGEQFF.

The chain carries TRBV27 and TRBJ2-1; TCRdb indicates TRBD1, and absent DNA this call remains unverified. The CDR3 extends over 15 amino acids. Per germline, CDR1 MNHEY and CDR2 SMNVEV (reference sequence). The CDR3 here is CASSFGTGGYNEQFF.

The chain has TRBV5-1 and TRBJ2-1; TCRdb calls TRBD2, which cannot be checked without DNA. The germline gives CDR1 SGHRS, CDR2 YFSETQ. There are 14 residues in the CDR3. The CDR3 loop reads CASSFGGGANEQFF.

The V and J genes are TRBV20-1 and TRBJ2-1. The CDR3 consists of 14 residues. From germline, CDR1 is DFQATT and CDR2 SNEGSKA (reference sequence). The CDR3 spells CSARFVRWVDEQFF.

CDR3 residues: CSARVGTHLETQYF. The V call is TRBV20-1, the J call TRBJ2-5; TCRdb names TRBD1, which stays unverified in the absence of DNA. Looked up from germline, CDR1 is DFQATT and CDR2 is SNEGSKA (reference sequence). The CDR3 has 14 amino acids.

The V and J genes are TRBV7-9 and TRBJ1-1; the TRBD1 assignment by TCRdb is unverifiable without DNA. The CDR3 runs 11 residues. The germline V gene has CDR1 SEHNR and CDR2 FQNEAQ (reference sequence). CDR3 residues: CARGPDTEAFF.

The genes are TRBV4-3 and TRBJ2-7; TCRdb returns TRBD1, unconfirmable since there is no DNA. The germline CDR1 and CDR2 sequences are LGHNA and YSLEER. The CDR3 sequence is 14 residues long. The CDR3 sequence: CASSQGVRDREQYF.

This chain joins TRBV12-3 or TRBV12-4 and TRBJ2-1; lacking DNA, the TRBD1 call made by TCRdb goes unchecked. The CDR3 is made up of 13 amino acids. CDR3 sequence reads: CASSLMGGTEQFF.

V gene TRBV24-1 combines with J gene TRBJ2-7; TCRdb's D call of TRBD1 is untestable without DNA. The CDR3 loop spans 15 amino acids. Looked up from germline, CDR1 is KGHDR and CDR2 is SFDVKD. The CDR3 loop is CATSDFFGGTDEQYF.

The chain recombines TRBV6-2 or TRBV6-3 with TRBJ2-1. Germline V lookup: CDR1 MNHEY, CDR2 SVGEGT. The CDR3 length is 13 residues. The CDR3 is CAVEDGGYNEQFF.

This rearrangement joins TRBV4-2 to TRBJ2-7. The CDR3 length is 15 residues. CDR1 is LGHNA, CDR2 YNFKEQ, per germline. The CDR3 reads CASSQIDRSSYEQYF.

The J gene is TRBJ1-3, the V gene TRBV29-1; the TCRdb call, TRBD1, lacks DNA for checking. Germline values: CDR1 SQVTM, CDR2 ANQGSEA. The CDR3 has 13 residues. CDR3 amino acids: CSATGTSGNTIYF.

The J gene is TRBJ1-4, the V gene TRBV9; TCRdb indicates TRBD1, and absent DNA this call remains unverified. The CDR3 spans 12 residues. From germline, CDR1 is SGDLS and CDR2 YYNGEE. CDR3 loop: CASSGGGGKLFF.